This T cell receptor (beta chain) appears in the sequencing data of a study of CD8 T cells in Susac syndrome. V gave up 3 bases and J gave up 4 bases; unmatched junction bases: 5. Germline values: CDR1 MNHEY, CDR2 SMNVEV (reference sequence). This CDR3 comprises 14 residues. RNA in amounts of roughly 0.5 to 1 ug was reverse transcribed with random hexamers. A multiplex approach, immunoSEQ multiplex PCR, amplified TCR beta CDR3 across 54 Vbeta and 13 Jbeta. TCRdb reprocessed the immunoSEQ multiplex PCR reads with MiXCR, giving one entry per CDR3 protein. The sample holds 77,000 or so distinct CDR3 sequences, about 94% seen once.

This chain uses TRBV27 with TRBJ1-1; 7 bases match TRBD1. Sequenced: CD8+ T cells from PBMCs. The origin of this receptor is a human donor with multiple sclerosis. The DNA of the CDR3 is TGTGCCAGCAGTTTTCGGGAGGGGGCCACTGAAGCTTTCTTT. Translation gives CASSFREGATEAFF.